The sequence of this T cell receptor (beta chain) was determined in a study of blood T cell repertoires in COVID-19. Background on the study: Samples came from the United States, Italy and Spain, spanning acute and convalescent COVID-19.

With 3 bases clipped from V and 6 bases from J, the junction kept 3 bases outside the gene matches. CDR1 and CDR2 (germline): SGHNT, YYREEE (reference sequence). The CDR3 consists of 13 residues. Sequenced by immunoSEQ multiplex PCR; TCRdb stores in-frame clones only, minus some. Altogether 200,000 to 300,000 clones are present, about 87% being singletons, with the ten largest covering under 4.5%. Sequencing used peripheral blood. The V gene is TRBV5-4, the J gene TRBJ2-7, with TRBD1 identical over 10 bases. The source is a man aged 55 to 70 who had recovered from COVID-19. CDR3 sequence reads: CASSSGTGVEQYF. In DNA, the CDR3 is TGTGCCAGCAGCTCCGGGACAGGGGTCGAGCAGTACTTC.